This paragraph covers one T cell receptor beta chain sequence. The sample holds one count of this clone. It lacks a known antigen. It has no much larger one-base neighbor in the sample; base qualities were not kept. This entry is derived from a study of blood T cell repertoires in COVID-19 (dated by TCRdb to the early 2020s). Background for the entire study: Collaborator samples came from the United States, Italy and Spain and covered acute and convalescent phases of COVID-19. The prospective study material was composed of cDNA or gDNA derived from T cells, B-cell-depleted T cells, or PBMCs. Deeply sampled blood TCRbeta repertoires from subjects exposed to, actively infected with, or recovered from COVID-19 were included in the dataset. The repertoires were released in a freely available public database intended as a resource for research on the immune response to SARS-CoV-2. Samples were obtained from the ongoing ImmuneRACE study (first 160 participants) and from about 1,300 subjects provided by 6 global collaborators. Nearly every sample came with metadata listing a de-identified subject ID, COVID-19 status, age in years and sex. Where available, HLA class I and class II types were obtained from metadata supplied by the sample provider rather than from assay-based typing.

TCRbeta CDR3 regions were amplified from genomic DNA using the immunoSEQ Assay, a bias-controlled multiplex PCR. As for the original processing: Nucleated cell counts per sample were estimated from amplification of reference gene primers within the assay. Sequence reads were collapsed and filtered to measure the absolute abundance of every unique TCRbeta CDR3 rearrangement. Productive Simpson clonality was computed per sample as the square root of Simpson's diversity index over productive rearrangements. Not all clones reach the TCRdb copy of this immuneACCESS table, which keeps in-frame sequences only. Checked studies attribute under half of the gap to unresolved V genes and leave the rest unexplained. Clone size and V and J calls were adopted from that table, with D and trimming inferred from the DNA. Within this sample are just over 250,000 clones, with approximately 92% of them counted one time only. Around 2.6% of the sample goes to the ten largest clones.

At one collaborating source in Seattle, patients were enrolled during active infection and were followed longitudinally through the course of disease. The collaborating institutions used their own protocols to collect whole blood in K2EDTA tubes. For TCRbeta analysis, collaborators shipped samples in one of three forms: frozen whole blood, isolated PBMCs, or DNA extracted from either of those sample types. Here is what the overall study found, with its caveats: The quantity of clinical and demographic metadata differed by source and by participant and was supplied without curation.

CDR1 SGHRS and CDR2 YFSETQ were looked up in the germline V gene. The CDR3, cysteine through phenylalanine, is 15 amino acids long. Just CDR3 DNA is preserved here, 45 bases in frame from base 1. V ends up 6 bases short and J 10 bases short, with an unmatched junction base count of 13. The sequenced sample was peripheral blood. The sequence came from a person under 35 with COVID-19, enrolled during active disease. The sequence links TRBV5-1 to TRBJ1-6; the junction holds 7 bases that match TRBD1. DNA sequence: TGCGCCAGCATGGGGGAAAGGGGGCCCGACTCACCCCTCCACTTT. Its product reads: CASMGERGPDSPLHF.